This T cell receptor beta chain was captured in a study of T-cell memory formation after mild COVID-19 (dated by TCRdb to the early 2020s). In the study overall: Most TCR sequence clusters were specific to one of the two donors. Longitudinal TCRalpha and TCRbeta repertoire sequencing tracked T-cell clones expanding and contracting after mild COVID-19 in a couple of donors. Two young, previously healthy adult volunteers, one female and one male, were included in the cohort.

In its sample, this clonotype was seen many times. Its binding antigen is unknown. Per-base quality was not reported, and no clone a single base away is much larger than it. The germline V gene supplies CDR1 SQVTM and CDR2 ANQGSEA. Deletion took 4 bases off V and 2 bases off J, with a span of 24 bases between the germline ends. The CDR3 starts with the cysteine, ends with the phenylalanine, and has 17 residues. This entry keeps only the CDR3 DNA: 51 bases, framed from base 1. The listed sequencing device is Illumina NovaSeq 6000. TCRalpha and TCRbeta cDNA libraries were constructed by 5'RACE with constant-segment primers, with sample barcodes and unique molecular identifiers being introduced. Trizol reagent was used to extract RNA from every sample. Libraries were amplified in two PCR steps, with a second sample barcode and Illumina TruSeq adapters added in the second step. Sequencing of libraries was performed on an Illumina NovaSeq with 2 x 150 bp paired-end reads. The published analysis was carried out like this. Demultiplexing of reads and collapsing into UMI-guided consensus sequences were performed with migec v1.2.7. With mixcr v2.1.11, UMI consensuses were aligned to TRA and TRB V and J templates and assembled into clonotypes. A clonotype was counted as expanded or contracted only when both edgeR and NoisET called the clonotype significant, with the noise models trained on biological replicates. For edgeR calls, a false discovery rate-adjusted p below 0.01 and a log2 fold-change threshold of 1 were applied. As an exploratory analysis of dynamics, PCA with hierarchical clustering was applied to max-normalized trajectories of the 1000 most abundant clonotypes. Separately sequenced CD4+ and CD8+ repertoires were used to assign the CD4 or CD8 phenotype of responding clones. Through fastp at Q25 and MiXCR, TCRdb rebuilt clones from the public reads, retaining in-frame beta chains. A single entry per CDR3 protein holds the most common genes and DNA from its merged rows. The V and J calls were not made by the authors but by TCRdb's processing. The sample table contains roughly 6,500 distinct CDR3 sequences; only one count was recorded for 20% of them. The ten largest clones capture roughly half of the sample.

The research as a whole found: The study included only two mild cases, and larger cohorts that include severe cases with pre-infection samples were judged to be necessary. Contracting CD4+ clones turned up mainly in the CM and EM memory subsets, whereas EMRA was where CD8+ clones were enriched. The second-wave clones that peaked on day 37 were not confirmed to be SARS-CoV-2 specific. Clones that contracted from day 15 to 85 showed balanced CD4/CD8 phenotypes, whereas a second wave of clones that expanded from day 15 to 37 leaned towards CD4+. Some responding clones were detected in pre-infection memory, suggesting pre-existing cross-reactive memory T cells joined the SARS-CoV-2 response.

Ficoll-Paque density gradient centrifugation was the method used to isolate PBMCs. This receptor chain uses TRBV29-1 and TRBJ2-7, with TRBD1 as a weak D call on 6 bases. Sequencing was carried out using PBMCs or a T cell subset sorted from them (not recorded which). This receptor was taken from an adult woman who had mild COVID-19 (a few samples of this study predate the infection). The sample titles of this study are shuffled in the database, so cell type and time point are left out; the donor was told from shared clones. CDR3 reads: CSVAGDTTYSAAYEQYF. The sequence in DNA is TGCAGCGTTGCTGGGGACACCACGTACAGCGCCGCCTACGAGCAGTACTTC.